Included here is one TCR beta chain sequence, with context. This entry belongs to a study of shared clonotypes between healthy human individuals. Across the study: For every donor, three CD4 naive, three CD4 memory, two CD8 naive and one CD8 memory plates were used.

CDR3 size: 15 residues. Per germline, CDR1 SGHKS and CDR2 YYEKEE (reference sequence). V was shortened by 0 bases and J by 3 bases, with 13 bases between the two germline ends. Original handling: From ImmunoSEQ came sequences covering only the junction and carrying no quality scores, so filtering differed. The table came from immunoSEQ multiplex PCR; TCRdb's copy has only in-frame clones and leaves some out. D and trimming were read from the DNA, whereas the V and J calls and clone size are those reported in that table. Of roughly 500,000 clones listed, 90% to 96% were seen once; the top ten hold roughly 0.06%.

The sequenced sample consisted of naive CD4+ T cells sorted from blood. Stated subset: CD45RA+ positively selected. The sequence derives from a woman in her thirties in good health. This sequence joins TRBV5-5 and TRBJ2-7; D unresolved. The CDR3 region has the DNA TGTGCCAGCAGCTTGGCTCGGCATGTTGACTACGAGCAGTACTTC. Its translation is CASSLARHVDYEQYF. The complete variable domain, with remaining parts taken from reference TRBV5-5 and TRBJ2-7, reads DAGVTQSPTHLIKTRGQQVTLRCSPISGHKSVSWYQQVLGQGPQFIFQYYEKEERGRGNFPDRFSARQFPNYSSELNVNALLLGDSALYLCASSLARHVDYEQYFGPGTRLTVT.